This T cell receptor (beta chain) was obtained from a study of blood T cell repertoires in COVID-19. About the research overall: From the United States, Italy and Spain came samples of acute and convalescent COVID-19. T cells, B-cell-depleted T cells, or PBMCs provided the cDNA or gDNA that served as material.

Clones were sequenced by immunoSEQ multiplex PCR, and TCRdb holds only the in-frame ones, with some missing. The sample has 130,000 or so clones, 82% seen once; the top ten hold about 12%. Sequencing was done on a sample of peripheral blood. This sequence was found in a human donor in a cohort sampled during active COVID-19.

The DNA of the CDR3 is TGCGCCAGCAGCCAAGGGATGCGGCAGGGAGGTGGCACTGAAGCTTTCTTT. It is translated as CASSQGMRQGGGTEAFF. The chain has TRBV4-3 and TRBJ1-1, with a possible D match to TRBD1 (5 bases). CDR1 is LGHNA, CDR2 YSLEER, per germline. The length of the CDR3 is 17 residues. Trimming shortened V by 1 base and J by 4 bases, and 19 bases separated the two germline ends.